Listed below are T cell receptor beta chains from one sample, sequenced in a study of human T cells and chemical hapten exposure. TCRdb reprocessed the RACE reads with MiXCR, giving one entry per CDR3 protein. The table has roughly 360,000 distinct CDR3 sequences, more than 4.5% seen once. The sequenced sample was whole blood, obtained in connection with sensitization to the hapten diphenylcyclopropenone (DPC). Receptors originate from a woman aged 45-65 years with alopecia areata. Some clones in this sample may be carry-over from other donors' samples. Both conserved end residues are trimmed from each CDR3. Fields, in order: J gene, V gene, CDR3 protein.

j_call: TRBJ1-1
v_call: TRBV9
cdr3_aa: ASRGPGTGSNTEAF

j_call: TRBJ2-3
v_call: TRBV21-1
cdr3_aa: ASSHQVTDTQY

j_call: TRBJ1-6
v_call: TRBV6-5
cdr3_aa: ASRKQGSTSPLH

j_call: TRBJ1-6
v_call: TRBV3-1
cdr3_aa: ASSQGQGNSPLH

j_call: TRBJ2-3
v_call: TRBV6-2/TRBV6-3
cdr3_aa: ASSPQGPGRTDTQY

j_call: TRBJ2-2
v_call: TRBV29-1
cdr3_aa: SVEIPNTGELF

j_call: TRBJ1-2
v_call: TRBV20-1
cdr3_aa: SAFTGDYT

j_call: TRBJ1-1
v_call: TRBV20-1
cdr3_aa: SATAGGSTEAF

j_call: TRBJ1-1
v_call: TRBV29-1
cdr3_aa: SVEEGTAMNTEAF

j_call: TRBJ2-2
v_call: TRBV20-1
cdr3_aa: SAMLTNTGELF

j_call: TRBJ2-1
v_call: TRBV18
cdr3_aa: ASSHRDGDNEQF

j_call: TRBJ2-1
v_call: TRBV12-3/TRBV12-4
cdr3_aa: ASSAFNEQF

j_call: TRBJ2-5
v_call: TRBV12-3/TRBV12-4
cdr3_aa: ASSSPHPYQETQY

j_call: TRBJ1-4
v_call: TRBV4-1
cdr3_aa: ASSQVGAGGEKLF

j_call: TRBJ2-1
v_call: TRBV7-2
cdr3_aa: ASTLWGGLAGAGTEQF

j_call: TRBJ1-3
v_call: TRBV9
cdr3_aa: ASSVERAGGNTIY

j_call: TRBJ2-3
v_call: TRBV7-2
cdr3_aa: ASSLRLGGVDTQY

j_call: TRBJ1-2
v_call: TRBV24-1
cdr3_aa: ATSDYESPDGYT

j_call: TRBJ2-7
v_call: TRBV30
cdr3_aa: AWNPTGTYEQY

j_call: TRBJ2-7
v_call: TRBV28
cdr3_aa: ASSLSGGLLSYEQY

j_call: TRBJ1-2
v_call: TRBV10-2
cdr3_aa: ASSEHREYGYT

j_call: TRBJ2-2
v_call: TRBV14
cdr3_aa: ASSRYVSGELF

j_call: TRBJ2-3
v_call: TRBV12-3/TRBV12-4
cdr3_aa: ASSHSGGTDTQY

j_call: TRBJ2-7
v_call: TRBV9
cdr3_aa: ASSPSGASSYEQY

j_call: TRBJ1-2
v_call: TRBV29-1
cdr3_aa: SVDLAIYGYT

j_call: TRBJ1-4
v_call: TRBV11-2
cdr3_aa: ASSPTRGNEKLF

j_call: TRBJ1-6
v_call: TRBV21-1
cdr3_aa: ASSPNSPLH

j_call: TRBJ1-2
v_call: TRBV6-2/TRBV6-3
cdr3_aa: ASTADRAYGYT

j_call: TRBJ2-2
v_call: TRBV27
cdr3_aa: ASSYTYNTGELF

j_call: TRBJ1-2
v_call: TRBV12-3/TRBV12-4
cdr3_aa: ASSLRDVAGYT

j_call: TRBJ2-4
v_call: TRBV5-1
cdr3_aa: ASSSGPPTSAKNIQY